Below, one TCR beta chain is given with its context. Its matching antigen is unknown. Time point meaning: pretreatment peripheral blood. The data were taken from a study of PD-L1 blockade in urothelial cancer. Study findings and constraints: Pretreatment peripheral blood TCR clonality that fell below the median predicted better survival among the patients studied.

V was clipped by 8 bases and J by 0 bases, with 16 bases between them. Germline assignment: CDR1 KGHSH and CDR2 LQKENI. There are 15 residues in the CDR3. Repertoires were generated with immunoSEQ multiplex PCR, while TCRdb's copy carries only in-frame clones and drops some. This table has about 45,000 clones, about 88% appearing once. This TCR derives from a donor at least 40 years old with urothelial cancer. The sequenced sample was PBMCs, obtained around atezolizumab (anti-PD-L1) treatment. The chain has TRBV18 and TRBJ1-1, with D possibly TRBD1 on 5 matching bases. This chain's CDR3 is CASQGVGDLNTEAFF. In DNA, the CDR3 is TGTGCCAGCCAAGGTGTTGGGGACTTGAACACTGAAGCTTTCTTT.